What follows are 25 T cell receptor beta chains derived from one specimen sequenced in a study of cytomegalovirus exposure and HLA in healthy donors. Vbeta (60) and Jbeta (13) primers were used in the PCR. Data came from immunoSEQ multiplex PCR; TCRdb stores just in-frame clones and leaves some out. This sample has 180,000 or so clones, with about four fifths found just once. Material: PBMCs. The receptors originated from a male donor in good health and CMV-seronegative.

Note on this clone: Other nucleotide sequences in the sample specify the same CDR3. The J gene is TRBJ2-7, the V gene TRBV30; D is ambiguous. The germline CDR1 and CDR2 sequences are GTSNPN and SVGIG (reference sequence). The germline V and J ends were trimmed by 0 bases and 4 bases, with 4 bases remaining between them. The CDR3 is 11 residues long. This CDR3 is CAWSVAYEQYF. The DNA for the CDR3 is TGTGCCTGGAGTGTAGCGTACGAGCAGTACTTC. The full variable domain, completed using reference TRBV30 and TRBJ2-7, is SQTIHQWPATLVQPVGSPLSLECTVEGTSNPNLYWYRQAAGRGLQLLFYSVGIGQISSEVPQNLSASRPQDRQFILSSKKLLLSDSGFYLCAWSVAYEQYFGPGTRLTVT.

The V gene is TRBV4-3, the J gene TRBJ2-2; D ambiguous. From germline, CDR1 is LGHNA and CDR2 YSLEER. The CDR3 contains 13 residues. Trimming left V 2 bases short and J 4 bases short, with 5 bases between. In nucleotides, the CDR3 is TGCGCCAGCAGCCAATATCTCACCGGGGAGCTGTTTTTT. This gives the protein CASSQYLTGELFF.

The CDR3 DNA sequence: TGTGCCAGCAGCTTAGAGGGGGGGGTCCCCTACAATGAGCAGTTCTTC. It codes for CASSLEGGVPYNEQFF. This chain links TRBV9 with TRBJ2-1; D possibly corresponds to TRBD2 (7 bases). Per germline, CDR1 SGDLS and CDR2 YYNGEE. V was pared by 4 bases and J by 2 bases, with 16 bases between. The CDR3 loop spans 16 amino acids.

CDR3 DNA sequence: TGTGCCAGCAGCTTATATAGCGGGAGAGGAACCGGGGAGCTGTTTTTT. Its translation is CASSLYSGRGTGELFF. The V call is TRBV7-2, the J call TRBJ2-2, with TRBD2 identical over 9 bases. This CDR3 has 16 residues. The V and J ends lost 2 bases and 5 bases, in that order; junction bases with no gene match: 6. Germline CDR1 is SGHTA and CDR2 is FQGNSA.

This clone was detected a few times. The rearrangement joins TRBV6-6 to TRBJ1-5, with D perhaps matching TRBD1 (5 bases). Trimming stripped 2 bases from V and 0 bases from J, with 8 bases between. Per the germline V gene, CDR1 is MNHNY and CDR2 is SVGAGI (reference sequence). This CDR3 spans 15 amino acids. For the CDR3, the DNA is TGTGCCAGCAGTTACAGGGGAAATAGCAATCAGCCCCAGCATTTT. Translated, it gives CASSYRGNSNQPQHF.

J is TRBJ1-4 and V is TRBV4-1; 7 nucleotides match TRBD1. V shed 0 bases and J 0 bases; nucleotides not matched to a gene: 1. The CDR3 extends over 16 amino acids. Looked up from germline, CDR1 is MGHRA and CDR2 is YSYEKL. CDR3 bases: TGCGCCAGCAGCCAAGAAGGGGGCGCAACTAATGAAAAACTGTTTTTT. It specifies CASSQEGGATNEKLFF.

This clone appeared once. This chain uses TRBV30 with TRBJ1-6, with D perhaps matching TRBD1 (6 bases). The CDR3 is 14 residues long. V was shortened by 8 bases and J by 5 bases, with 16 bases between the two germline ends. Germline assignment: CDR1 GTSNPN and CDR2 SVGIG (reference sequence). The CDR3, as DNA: TGTGCCGGTGGGGGGGCTGTGGATAATTCACCCCTCCACTTT. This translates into CAGGGAVDNSPLHF. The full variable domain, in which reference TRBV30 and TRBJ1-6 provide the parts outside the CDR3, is SQTIHQWPATLVQPVGSPLSLECTVEGTSNPNLYWYRQAAGRGLQLLFYSVGIGQISSEVPQNLSASRPQDRQFILSSKKLLLSDSGFYLCAGGGAVDNSPLHFGNGTRLTVT.

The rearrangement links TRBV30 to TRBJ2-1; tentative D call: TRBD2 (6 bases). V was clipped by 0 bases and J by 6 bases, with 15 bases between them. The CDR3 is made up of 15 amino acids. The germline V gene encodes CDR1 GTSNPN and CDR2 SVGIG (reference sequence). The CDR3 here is CAWSVRGTPSNEQFF. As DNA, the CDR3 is TGTGCCTGGAGTGTACGAGGGACTCCCAGCAATGAGCAGTTCTTC.

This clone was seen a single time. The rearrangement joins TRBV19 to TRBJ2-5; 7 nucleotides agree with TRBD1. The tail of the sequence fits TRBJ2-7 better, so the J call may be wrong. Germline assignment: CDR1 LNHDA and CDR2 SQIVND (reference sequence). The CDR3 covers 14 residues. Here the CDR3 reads CASSPHQGAYEQYF. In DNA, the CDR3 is TGTGCCAGTAGTCCCCACCAGGGGGCCTACGAGCAGTACTTC.

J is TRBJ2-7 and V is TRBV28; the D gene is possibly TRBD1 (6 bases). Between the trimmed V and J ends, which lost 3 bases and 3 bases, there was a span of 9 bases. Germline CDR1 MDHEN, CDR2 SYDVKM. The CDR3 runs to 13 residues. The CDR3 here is CASSLGHSYEQYF. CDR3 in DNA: TGTGCCAGCAGTTTGGGACATAGCTACGAGCAGTACTTC.

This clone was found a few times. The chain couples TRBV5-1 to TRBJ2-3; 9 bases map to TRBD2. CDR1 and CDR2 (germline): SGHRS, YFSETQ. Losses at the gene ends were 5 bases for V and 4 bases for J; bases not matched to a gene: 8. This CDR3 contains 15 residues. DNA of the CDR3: TGCGCCAGCAGTGGCGGGGGGGGCCGCCCAGATACGCAGTATTTT. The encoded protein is CASSGGGGRPDTQYF. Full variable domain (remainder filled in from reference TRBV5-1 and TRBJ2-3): KAGVTQTPRYLIKTRGQQVTLSCSPISGHRSVSWYQQTPGQGLQFLFEYFSETQRNKGNFPGRFSGRQFSNSRSEMNVSTLELGDSALYLCASSGGGGRPDTQYFGPGTRLTVL.

The chain's CDR3 is CASSEARTSGGGETQYF. For the CDR3, the DNA is TGTGCCAGCAGTGAAGCTAGGACTAGCGGCGGGGGTGAGACCCAGTACTTC. The chain uses TRBV6-1 and TRBJ2-5, with 10 positions matching TRBD2. The CDR3 totals 17 residues. Germline V lookup: CDR1 MNHNS, CDR2 SASEGT. Germline trimming cut 0 bases from V and 5 bases from J; bases unmatched to any gene: 9.

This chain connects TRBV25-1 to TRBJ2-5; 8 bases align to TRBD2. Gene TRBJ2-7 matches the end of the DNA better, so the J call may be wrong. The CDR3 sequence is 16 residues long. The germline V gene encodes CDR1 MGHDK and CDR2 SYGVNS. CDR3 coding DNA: TGTGCCAGCAGTCCGCGGACTAGCAGATACTCCTACGAGCAGTACTTC. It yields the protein CASSPRTSRYSYEQYF.

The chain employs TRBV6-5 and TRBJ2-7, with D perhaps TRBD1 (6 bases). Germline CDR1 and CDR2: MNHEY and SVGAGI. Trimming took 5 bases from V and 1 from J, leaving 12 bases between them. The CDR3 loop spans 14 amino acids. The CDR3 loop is CASSEGGQSYEQYF. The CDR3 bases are TGTGCCAGCAGTGAAGGAGGACAGTCCTACGAGCAGTACTTC.

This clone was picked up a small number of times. The CDR3 DNA reads as TGTGCCAGCAGTGCCCCAGGGGGCGCGCCTGAAGCTTTCTTT. Translated: CASSAPGGAPEAFF. The chain joins TRBV28 to TRBJ1-1, with TRBD1 identical over 8 bases. Germline CDR1 MDHEN, CDR2 SYDVKM. The CDR3 contains 14 residues. After removal of 5 bases from V and 6 bases from J, the junction contained 8 bases not matched to a gene.

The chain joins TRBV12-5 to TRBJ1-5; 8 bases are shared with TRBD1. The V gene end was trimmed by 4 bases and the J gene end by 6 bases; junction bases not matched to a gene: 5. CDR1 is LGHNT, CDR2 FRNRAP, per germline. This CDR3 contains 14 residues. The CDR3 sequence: CASGWQGAGQPQHF. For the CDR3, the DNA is TGTGCTAGTGGTTGGCAGGGGGCCGGTCAGCCCCAGCATTTT.

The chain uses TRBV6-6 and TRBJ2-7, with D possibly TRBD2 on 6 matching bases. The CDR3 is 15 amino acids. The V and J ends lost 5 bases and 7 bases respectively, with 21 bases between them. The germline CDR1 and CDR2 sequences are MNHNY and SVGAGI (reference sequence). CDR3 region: CASSQLGGIRQEQYF. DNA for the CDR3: TGTGCCAGCAGTCAGCTTGGCGGGATACGTCAAGAGCAGTACTTC.

CDR3 amino acids: CASSSGDRTYEQYF. The CDR3 DNA follows: TGTGCCAGCAGTTCAGGAGACAGGACCTACGAGCAGTACTTC. The gene calls are TRBV27 and TRBJ2-7, with a possible D match to TRBD1 (6 bases). The CDR3 spans 14 residues. From germline, CDR1 is MNHEY and CDR2 SMNVEV (reference sequence). Trimming took 4 bases from V and 2 from J, leaving 12 bases between them.

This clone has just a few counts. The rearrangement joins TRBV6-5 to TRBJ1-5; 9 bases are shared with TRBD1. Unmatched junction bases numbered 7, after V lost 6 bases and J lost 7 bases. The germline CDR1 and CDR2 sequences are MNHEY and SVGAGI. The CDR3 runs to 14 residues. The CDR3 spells CASRQGQGHQPQHF. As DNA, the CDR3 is TGTGCCAGCAGACAAGGACAGGGGCACCAGCCCCAGCATTTT.

The DNA of the CDR3 is TGTGCCAGTAGTATCCAGGGGGCCTCTAATCAGCCCCAGCATTTT. It yields the protein CASSIQGASNQPQHF. The chain recombines TRBV19 with TRBJ1-5, with 8 bases matching TRBD1. The germline CDR1 and CDR2 sequences are LNHDA and SQIVND (reference sequence). The CDR3 extends over 15 amino acids. The V gene end was trimmed by 3 bases and the J gene end by 4 bases; junction bases not matched to a gene: 5.

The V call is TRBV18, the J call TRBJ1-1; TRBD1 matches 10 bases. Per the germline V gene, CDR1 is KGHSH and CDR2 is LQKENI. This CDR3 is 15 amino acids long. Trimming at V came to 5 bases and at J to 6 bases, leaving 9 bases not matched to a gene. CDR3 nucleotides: TGTGCCAGCTCATCTTCGGCCGGGACAGGGGCTGAAGCTTTCTTT. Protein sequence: CASSSSAGTGAEAFF.

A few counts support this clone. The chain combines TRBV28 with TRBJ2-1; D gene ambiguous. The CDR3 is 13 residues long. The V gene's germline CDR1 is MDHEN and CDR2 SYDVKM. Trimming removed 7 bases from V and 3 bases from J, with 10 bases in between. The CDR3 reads CASIEASYNEQFF. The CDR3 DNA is TGTGCCAGCATCGAGGCCAGCTACAATGAGCAGTTCTTC.

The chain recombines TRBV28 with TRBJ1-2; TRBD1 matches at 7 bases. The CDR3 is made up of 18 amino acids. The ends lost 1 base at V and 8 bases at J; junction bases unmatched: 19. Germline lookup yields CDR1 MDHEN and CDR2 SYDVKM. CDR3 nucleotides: TGTGCCAGCAGTTTATCCCTCACAGGGGTAAGCATTACGTGGGGCTACACCTTC. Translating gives CASSLSLTGVSITWGYTF.

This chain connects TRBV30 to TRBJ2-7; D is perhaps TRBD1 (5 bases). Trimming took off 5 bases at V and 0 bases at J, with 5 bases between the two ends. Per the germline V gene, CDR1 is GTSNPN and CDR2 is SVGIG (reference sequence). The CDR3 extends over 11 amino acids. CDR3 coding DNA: TGTGCCTGGGGACACTCCTACGAGCAGTACTTC. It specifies CAWGHSYEQYF.

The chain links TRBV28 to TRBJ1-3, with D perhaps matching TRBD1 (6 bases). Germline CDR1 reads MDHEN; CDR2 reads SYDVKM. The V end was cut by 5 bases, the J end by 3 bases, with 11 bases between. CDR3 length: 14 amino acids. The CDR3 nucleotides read TGTGCCAGCAGTCCACAGGGTGGTGGAAACACCATATATTTT. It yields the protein CASSPQGGGNTIYF. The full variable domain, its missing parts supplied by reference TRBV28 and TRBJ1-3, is DVKVTQSSRYLVKRTGEKVFLECVQDMDHENMFWYRQDPGLGLRLIYFSYDVKMKEKGDIPEGYSVSREKKERFSLILESASTNQTSMYLCASSPQGGGNTIYFGEGSWLTVV.